This T cell receptor (beta chain) was recovered during a study of cytomegalovirus exposure and HLA in healthy donors. Whole-study results and caveats: Among CMV-associated TCR beta chains, most appeared HLA-restricted in a later analysis. Despite most TCR sequences being rare, some public TCRs occurred in many donors.

Concerning this clone: What it binds is unknown.

Germline loops: CDR1 LNHDA, CDR2 SQIVND (reference sequence). The CDR3 has 13 amino acids. Trimming removed 5 bases at V and 3 bases at J, with 5 bases between. PCR amplification relied on 60 Vbeta primers (plus 13 Jbeta primers). TCRdb's table, derived via immunoSEQ multiplex PCR, lists solely in-frame clones and lacks some. Of 150,000 to 200,000 clones listed, 75% are singletons. The sequenced sample was PBMCs. The receptor comes from a male donor in good health and CMV-seronegative. The chain uses TRBV19 and TRBJ2-6; D is uncertain. The CDR3 spells CASSAFGANVLTF. CDR3 sequence (DNA): TGTGCCAGTAGTGCGTTTGGGGCCAACGTCCTGACTTTC.